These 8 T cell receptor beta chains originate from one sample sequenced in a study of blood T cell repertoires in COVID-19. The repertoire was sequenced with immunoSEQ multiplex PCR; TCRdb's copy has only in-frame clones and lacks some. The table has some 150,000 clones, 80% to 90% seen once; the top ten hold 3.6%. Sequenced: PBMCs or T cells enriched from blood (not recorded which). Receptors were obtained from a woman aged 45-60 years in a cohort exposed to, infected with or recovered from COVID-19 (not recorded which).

CDR3 amino acids: CAWSPTGGPGEQFF. The CDR3 DNA sequence: TGTGCCTGGAGTCCTACCGGGGGGCCTGGCGAGCAGTTCTTC. V is TRBV30 and J is TRBJ2-1; weak D call: TRBD2 (7 bases). This CDR3 region has 14 residues. CDR1 is GTSNPN, CDR2 SVGIG, per germline (reference sequence). Between the trimmed V and J ends, which lost 2 bases and 10 bases, there was a span of 18 bases.

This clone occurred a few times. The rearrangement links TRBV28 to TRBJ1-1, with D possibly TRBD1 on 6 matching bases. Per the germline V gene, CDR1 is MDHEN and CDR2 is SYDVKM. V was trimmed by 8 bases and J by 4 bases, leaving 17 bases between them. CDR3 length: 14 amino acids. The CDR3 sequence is CASWTDIYGTEAFF. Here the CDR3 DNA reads TGTGCCAGCTGGACAGATATATATGGCACTGAAGCTTTCTTT.

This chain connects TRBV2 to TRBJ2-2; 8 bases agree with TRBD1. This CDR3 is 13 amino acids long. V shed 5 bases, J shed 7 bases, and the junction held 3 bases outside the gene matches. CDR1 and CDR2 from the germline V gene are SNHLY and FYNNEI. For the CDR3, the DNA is TGTGCCAGCAGTCCAGACAGGGGCGGGGAGCTGTTTTTT. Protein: CASSPDRGGELFF.

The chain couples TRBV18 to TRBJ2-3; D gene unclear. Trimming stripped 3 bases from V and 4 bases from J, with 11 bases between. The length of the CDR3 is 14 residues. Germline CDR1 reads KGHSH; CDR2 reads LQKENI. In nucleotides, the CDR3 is TGTGCCAGCTCACCCGCGGCGAGTCCAGATACGCAGTATTTT. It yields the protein CASSPAASPDTQYF.

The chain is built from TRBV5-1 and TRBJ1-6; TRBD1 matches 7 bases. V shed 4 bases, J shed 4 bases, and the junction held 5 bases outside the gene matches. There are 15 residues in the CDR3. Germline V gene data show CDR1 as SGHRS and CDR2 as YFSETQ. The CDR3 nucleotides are TGCGCCAGCAGCCTGGGGACAGATTATAATTCACCCCTCCACTTT. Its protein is CASSLGTDYNSPLHF.

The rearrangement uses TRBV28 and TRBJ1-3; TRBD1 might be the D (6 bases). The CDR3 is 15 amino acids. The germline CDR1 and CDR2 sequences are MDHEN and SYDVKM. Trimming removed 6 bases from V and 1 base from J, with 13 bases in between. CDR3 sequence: CASRSRQVSGNTIYF. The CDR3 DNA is TGTGCCAGCAGGTCTAGACAGGTATCTGGAAACACCATATATTTT.

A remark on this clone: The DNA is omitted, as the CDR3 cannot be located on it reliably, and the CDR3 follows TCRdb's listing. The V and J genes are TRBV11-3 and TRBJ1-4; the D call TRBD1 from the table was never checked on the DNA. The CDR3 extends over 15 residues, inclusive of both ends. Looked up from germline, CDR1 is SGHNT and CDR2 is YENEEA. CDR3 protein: CASMLCGSFNEKLFF.

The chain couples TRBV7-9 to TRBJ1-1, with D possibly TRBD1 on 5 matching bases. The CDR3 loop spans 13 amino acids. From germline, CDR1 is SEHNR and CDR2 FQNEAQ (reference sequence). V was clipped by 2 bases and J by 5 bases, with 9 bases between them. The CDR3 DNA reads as TGTGCCAGCAGCTTAAGACAGAATACTGAAGCTTTCTTT. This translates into CASSLRQNTEAFF.